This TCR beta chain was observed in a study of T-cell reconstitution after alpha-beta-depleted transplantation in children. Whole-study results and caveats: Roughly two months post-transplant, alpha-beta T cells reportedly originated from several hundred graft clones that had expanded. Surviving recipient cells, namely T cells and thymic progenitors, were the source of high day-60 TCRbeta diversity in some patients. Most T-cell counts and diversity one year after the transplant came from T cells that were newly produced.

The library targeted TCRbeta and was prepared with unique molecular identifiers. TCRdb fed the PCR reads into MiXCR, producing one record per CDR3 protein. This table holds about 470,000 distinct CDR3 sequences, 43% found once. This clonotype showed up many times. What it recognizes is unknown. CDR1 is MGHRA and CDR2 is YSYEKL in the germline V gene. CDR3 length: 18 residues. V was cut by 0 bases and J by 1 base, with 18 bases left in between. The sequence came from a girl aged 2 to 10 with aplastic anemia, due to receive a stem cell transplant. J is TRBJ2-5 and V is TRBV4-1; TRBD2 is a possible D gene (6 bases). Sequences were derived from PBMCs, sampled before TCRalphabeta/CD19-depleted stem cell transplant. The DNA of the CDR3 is TGCGCCAGCAGCCAAGATGACTCATGGGGGGTTTCCCAAGAGACCCAGTACTTC. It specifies CASSQDDSWGVSQETQYF.